The 24 T cell receptor beta chains below come from one sample, sequenced in a study of OX40 agonist ivuxolimab in advanced cancers. Data came from immunoSEQ multiplex PCR; TCRdb stores just in-frame clones and leaves some out. This table has some 99,000 clones, about 80% appearing once. The sequencing used CD4+ or CD8+ T cells sorted from blood, collected in a trial of the OX40 agonist ivuxolimab. The receptor set was obtained from an adult with an advanced solid tumor such as melanoma, head and neck, liver or kidney cancer.

The CDR3 region is CASKISSLGTQSYNEQFF. As DNA, the CDR3 is TGTGCCAGCAAAATCTCTTCCCTTGGGACGCAATCCTACAATGAGCAGTTCTTC. V and J are TRBV7-2 and TRBJ2-1; TRBD1 or TRBD2 may be the D gene (5 bases each). The ends were cut back, 7 bases at V and 1 base at J, with 23 bases in the middle. The CDR3 contains 18 residues. Per germline, CDR1 SGHTA and CDR2 FQGNSA.

V usage is TRBV6-5 and J usage is TRBJ1-5; TRBD1 matches at 7 bases. This CDR3 is 15 amino acids long. Germline CDR1 and CDR2: MNHEY and SVGAGI. The trim removed 6 bases at V and 2 bases at J, leaving 7 bases unmatched. CDR3 amino acids: CASSKAGGGNQPQHF. The CDR3 region has the DNA TGTGCCAGCAGCAAAGCAGGGGGTGGCAATCAGCCCCAGCATTTT.

This chain uses TRBV4-1 with TRBJ2-3; no definite D call. V dropped 4 bases and J dropped 4 bases, with 9 bases sitting between them. Looked up from germline, CDR1 is MGHRA and CDR2 is YSYEKL. The CDR3 has 13 amino acids. The CDR3 region is CASSLFPPDTQYF. The CDR3 DNA sequence: TGCGCCAGCAGCCTCTTCCCCCCAGATACGCAGTATTTT.

The rearrangement uses TRBV6-1 and TRBJ2-2, with a possible D match to TRBD2 (6 bases). Germline assignment: CDR1 MNHNS and CDR2 SASEGT. Trimming left V 7 bases short and J 5 bases short, with 14 bases between. This CDR3 is 14 amino acids long. The DNA of the CDR3 is TGTGCCAGCATTTTGCAGGGACTGACCGGGGAGCTGTTTTTT. This sequence encodes CASILQGLTGELFF.

This clone was seen a single time. The rearrangement links TRBV20-1 to TRBJ2-5, with D unclear. The J call is uncertain, as TRBJ2-7 better fits the DNA end. The CDR3 contains 11 residues. Germline CDR1 reads DFQATT; CDR2 reads SNEGSKA (reference sequence). The CDR3: CSARIQHEQYF. The DNA for the CDR3 is TGCAGTGCTAGAATCCAGCACGAGCAGTACTTC.

This clone has more than one count but fewer than ten. V gene TRBV5-4 combines with J gene TRBJ1-6; D unresolved. Germline CDR1 is SGHNT and CDR2 is YYREEE (reference sequence). This CDR3 region has 14 residues. Trimming left V 2 bases short and J 8 bases short, with 11 bases between. In nucleotides, the CDR3 is TGTGCCAGCAGCTTAAAAAAGTTTCATTCACCCCTCCACTTT. This gives the protein CASSLKKFHSPLHF.

The chain joins TRBV4-3 to TRBJ1-1; TRBD1 matches 7 bases. In germline, CDR1 is LGHNA, CDR2 YSLEER. The J segment lost 7 bases and the V segment lost 1 base, leaving 0 bases of the junction unmatched. The CDR3 sequence is 12 residues long. The CDR3 coding sequence is TGCGCCAGCAGCCAAGGGGACAGTGAAGCTTTCTTT. Its translation is CASSQGDSEAFF.

The V and J genes are TRBV6-1 and TRBJ2-7, with D possibly matching TRBD2 (5 bases). The CDR3 is 14 residues long. With 6 bases removed from V and 1 base from J, the gap between germline ends came to 13 bases. The germline V gene has CDR1 MNHNS and CDR2 SASEGT. The CDR3 DNA reads TGTGCCAGCAGGGCCGGGATGGGTTCCTACGAGCAGTACTTC. Residues: CASRAGMGSYEQYF.

The chain carries TRBV4-3 and TRBJ1-1; D not resolved. Germline V gene sequence: CDR1 LGHNA, CDR2 YSLEER. This CDR3 spans 13 amino acids. V lost 8 bases and J 0 bases, leaving 10 bases between the germline ends. The CDR3 region has the DNA TGCGCCAGCCGCGATCGGGTGAACACTGAAGCTTTCTTT. Its translation is CASRDRVNTEAFF.

This clone was picked up a small number of times. The chain employs TRBV11-2 and TRBJ1-2, with D unclear. Trimming cost V 5 bases and J 2 bases, with 3 bases left between them. The CDR3 length is 11 residues. The V gene's germline CDR1 is SGHAT and CDR2 FQNNGV. The DNA for the CDR3 is TGTGCCAGCAGCCAGAACTATGGCTACACCTTC. It encodes CASSQNYGYTF.

The chain couples TRBV27 to TRBJ2-3; D remains unclear. Germline V gene sequence: CDR1 MNHEY, CDR2 SMNVEV (reference sequence). V was shortened by 5 bases and J by 5 bases, with 5 bases between the two germline ends. This CDR3 contains 11 residues. As DNA, the CDR3 is TGTGCCAGCAGTAAAAAAGATACGCAGTATTTT. Translating gives CASSKKDTQYF.

As DNA, the CDR3 is TGTGCCAGCAGTCAGACTAGCGGTTACGAGCAGTACTTC. It translates to CASSQTSGYEQYF. The genes are TRBV6-5 and TRBJ2-7; 9 positions agree with TRBD2. After removal of 5 bases from V and 4 bases from J, the junction contained 3 bases not matched to a gene. The CDR3 loop spans 13 amino acids. Germline V gives CDR1 MNHEY, CDR2 SVGAGI.

This sequence joins TRBV29-1 and TRBJ1-1; the D gene is possibly TRBD1 (5 bases). CDR3 size: 12 residues. V lost 5 bases to trimming and J lost 7 bases, with 14 bases between them. CDR1 and CDR2 (germline): SQVTM, ANQGSEA. CDR3 protein: CSVREGRGEAFF. In nucleotides, the CDR3 is TGCAGCGTTAGAGAGGGGCGTGGTGAAGCTTTCTTT.

The rearrangement links TRBV28 to TRBJ2-3, with TRBD2 matching over 7 bases. Germline-derived CDR1 and CDR2 are MDHEN and SYDVKM. This CDR3 spans 11 amino acids. V lost 9 bases to trimming and J lost 4 bases; unmatched junction nucleotides: 1. The chain's CDR3 is CASRGADTQYF. In DNA form, the CDR3 reads TGTGCCAGTCGGGGGGCAGATACGCAGTATTTT.

V is TRBV27 and J is TRBJ2-1; D is perhaps TRBD1 (5 bases). The ends were cut back, 5 bases at V and 15 bases at J, with 20 bases in the middle. Germline CDR1 and CDR2: MNHEY and SMNVEV (reference sequence). The CDR3 covers 13 residues. CDR3 amino acids: CASSLTHQGTRFF. The CDR3 DNA is TGTGCCAGCAGTCTCACCCACCAGGGCACCAGGTTCTTC.

The V and J genes are TRBV7-8 and TRBJ1-2; D ambiguous. The V gene lost 5 bases and the J gene lost 0 bases, with 7 bases spanning the gap. CDR3 length equals 13 residues. Germline values: CDR1 SGHVS, CDR2 FQNEAQ. Here the CDR3 DNA reads TGTGCCAGCAGCCCGGCGGCTAACTATGGCTACACCTTC. Protein product: CASSPAANYGYTF.

The J gene is TRBJ2-3, the V gene TRBV6-5, with a possible D match to TRBD2 (6 bases). The CDR3 has 12 residues. CDR1 and CDR2 (germline): MNHEY, SVGAGI. The V gene lost 9 bases and the J gene lost 5 bases, with 12 bases spanning the gap. In nucleotides, the CDR3 is TGTGCCAGTCCGACTAGTTTAGATACGCAGTATTTT. Its translation is CASPTSLDTQYF.

The rearrangement uses TRBV28 and TRBJ2-7; no reliable D call. The V gene lost 3 bases and the J gene lost 5 bases, with 17 bases spanning the gap. The CDR3 extends over 15 amino acids. The germline V gene encodes CDR1 MDHEN and CDR2 SYDVKM. DNA for the CDR3: TGTGCCAGCAGTTTCACTAAGTACAGCCCCAACGAGCAGTACTTC. Its protein is CASSFTKYSPNEQYF.

V and J are TRBV5-5 and TRBJ1-2; D unclear. The germline CDR1 and CDR2 sequences are SGHKS and YYEKEE (reference sequence). The CDR3 runs 13 residues. The V gene lost 4 bases and the J gene lost 3 bases, with 10 bases spanning the gap. The CDR3 DNA sequence: TGTGCCAGCAGCCCCCCGCGGGACTATGGCTACACCTTC. Translated: CASSPPRDYGYTF. Supplemented by reference TRBV5-5 and TRBJ1-2, the full variable domain reads DAGVTQSPTHLIKTRGQQVTLRCSPISGHKSVSWYQQVLGQGPQFIFQYYEKEERGRGNFPDRFSARQFPNYSSELNVNALLLGDSALYLCASSPPRDYGYTFGSGTRLTVV.

The genes are TRBV28 and TRBJ2-2; TRBD2 aligns across 13 bases. Germline loops: CDR1 MDHEN, CDR2 SYDVKM. The CDR3 consists of 17 residues. The J segment lost 6 bases and the V segment lost 1 base, leaving 5 bases of the junction unmatched. The CDR3 loop is CASSLYGTSGIAGELFF. The CDR3 DNA reads TGTGCCAGCAGTTTATATGGGACTAGCGGGATTGCCGGGGAGCTGTTTTTT.

The chain carries TRBV27 and TRBJ1-6; 9 bases agree with TRBD1. Germline V gene sequence: CDR1 MNHEY, CDR2 SMNVEV (reference sequence). The CDR3 has 17 amino acids. J gave up 5 bases and V 6 bases, and 11 bases lay outside the gene matches. CDR3 bases: TGTGCCAGCAGAAAACAGGGGGCAGGGCTCGATAATTCACCCCTCCACTTT. It encodes CASRKQGAGLDNSPLHF.

The J gene is TRBJ2-1, the V gene TRBV5-1; no reliable D call. Trimming left V 4 bases short and J 3 bases short, with 2 bases between. Germline V gene lookup returns CDR1 SGHRS and CDR2 YFSETQ. CDR3 length: 11 residues. The CDR3: CASSRYNEQFF. The CDR3 DNA follows: TGCGCCAGCAGCCGCTACAATGAGCAGTTCTTC. The entire variable domain, with the rest obtained from reference TRBV5-1 and TRBJ2-1, is as follows: KAGVTQTPRYLIKTRGQQVTLSCSPISGHRSVSWYQQTPGQGLQFLFEYFSETQRNKGNFPGRFSGRQFSNSRSEMNVSTLELGDSALYLCASSRYNEQFFGPGTRLTVL.

This rearrangement joins TRBV18 to TRBJ2-7, with a tentative D call TRBD2 (5 bases). The CDR3 sequence is 14 residues long. Germline-derived CDR1 and CDR2 are KGHSH and LQKENI. Between the trimmed V and J ends, which lost 3 bases and 7 bases, there was a span of 16 bases. The CDR3 protein is CASSPAGRPVEQYF. The CDR3 DNA sequence: TGTGCCAGCTCACCGGCGGGCCGTCCCGTAGAGCAGTACTTC.

CDR3 sequence (DNA): TGTGCCAGTAGTGAGTGGGCAGGGAGGAACACTGAAGCTTTCTTT. Its protein is CASSEWAGRNTEAFF. The V call is TRBV19, the J call TRBJ1-1, with D possibly being TRBD1 (5 bases). With 5 bases removed from V and 1 base from J, the gap between germline ends came to 14 bases. Germline loops: CDR1 LNHDA, CDR2 SQIVND (reference sequence). This CDR3 region has 15 residues.